The 23 T cell receptor beta chains presented below share a single source sample, sequenced in a study of CD8+CD57+ T cells in acquired aplastic anemia. The use of genomic DNA as template underpinned the TCR beta VDJ and CDR3 profiling. TCRdb reprocessed the reads via MiXCR and lists one record per CDR3 protein. The sample lists roughly 150,000 distinct CDR3 sequences, less than 50% seen once, with 3.2% in the top ten. The authors sequenced patients whose flow cytometry had shown CD8+CD57+ cell expansion. Sequenced material: sorted CD4+, CD8+, or CD8+CD57+ T cells (not recorded which) from PBMCs. These receptor sequences come from a human donor with aplastic anemia.

This clonotype was counted at least ten times. The chain combines TRBV20-1 with TRBJ1-4, with D maybe TRBD1 (6 bases). The ends were cut back, 2 bases at V and 7 bases at J, with 14 bases in the middle. The CDR3 is 14 amino acids. From germline, CDR1 is DFQATT and CDR2 SNEGSKA (reference sequence). CDR3 nucleotides: TGCAGTGCTAGAACGGGGGCAGGGGCTGAAAAACTGTTTTTT. It codes for CSARTGAGAEKLFF.

This clonotype has only a few counts. The rearrangement uses TRBV25-1 and TRBJ1-6; TRBD1 aligns across 9 bases. Germline loops: CDR1 MGHDK, CDR2 SYGVNS. This CDR3 has 15 amino acids. After removal of 3 bases from V and 8 bases from J, the junction contained 5 bases not matched to a gene. Written as DNA, the CDR3 is TGTGCCAGCAGTGACCCGGGACAGGGCGATTCACCCCTCCACTTT. Residues: CASSDPGQGDSPLHF.

J is TRBJ1-6 and V is TRBV25-1; 11 bases fit TRBD1. The CDR3 contains 13 residues. Unmatched junction bases numbered 5, after V lost 9 bases and J lost 10 bases. Germline loops: CDR1 MGHDK, CDR2 SYGVNS. CDR3 loop: CARTGTGGSPLHF. CDR3 bases: TGTGCCAGGACCGGGACAGGGGGGTCACCCCTCCACTTT. The full variable domain, rest sourced from reference TRBV25-1 and TRBJ1-6, is EADIYQTPRYLVIGTGKKITLECSQTMGHDKMYWYQQDPGMELHLIHYSYGVNSTEKGDLSSESTVSRIRTEHFPLTLESARPSHTSQYLCARTGTGGSPLHFGNGTRLTVT.

V gene TRBV6-1 combines with J gene TRBJ1-6, with D possibly TRBD1 on 5 matching bases. With 5 bases removed from V and 10 bases from J, the gap between germline ends came to 15 bases. This CDR3 has 14 residues. The germline gives CDR1 MNHNS, CDR2 SASEGT. The CDR3: CASSRDGQGSPLHF. In DNA form, the CDR3 reads TGTGCCAGCAGTCGGGATGGACAAGGGTCACCCCTCCACTTT.

The V gene is TRBV15, the J gene TRBJ2-1; the D gene is possibly TRBD2 (6 bases). Trimming left V 1 base short and J 7 bases short, with 17 bases between. There are 16 residues in the CDR3. The germline V gene encodes CDR1 LNHNV and CDR2 YYDKDF (reference sequence). DNA for the CDR3: TGTGCCACCAGCAGAGTTGGGTTGGGGGGACCAAATGAGCAGTTCTTC. It codes for CATSRVGLGGPNEQFF.

This clonotype was counted at least ten times. The chain uses TRBV7-2 and TRBJ1-2; a possible D gene is TRBD1 (5 bases). The CDR3 has 14 residues. The V gene's germline CDR1 is SGHTA and CDR2 FQGNSA. Trimming took off 5 bases at V and 1 base at J, with 11 bases between the two ends. This CDR3 is CASSPQQGNYGYTF. The CDR3 DNA reads TGTGCCAGCAGCCCCCAGCAGGGTAACTATGGCTACACCTTC.

This clonotype was seen many times. The chain employs TRBV7-3 and TRBJ2-2; 10 bases map to TRBD2. The germline CDR1 and CDR2 sequences are SGHTA and FQGTGA. The V and J ends lost 5 bases and 2 bases, in that order; junction bases with no gene match: 2. The CDR3 contains 15 residues. CDR3 DNA: TGTGCCAGCAGCCCTAGCGGGGGCAACACCGGGGAGCTGTTTTTT. This translates into CASSPSGGNTGELFF.

A word on this clonotype: Mismatch with germline at one junction end may stem from a read error. The chain employs TRBV10-3 and TRBJ2-7; TRBD2 aligns across 9 bases. Germline V gives CDR1 ENHRY, CDR2 SYGVKD. The CDR3 has 15 residues. CDR3 DNA sequence: TGTGCCAGCAGTCGTCTGGCGGGGGGGGGTGGGGAGCAGTACTTC. Translated, it gives CASSRLAGGGGEQYF.

In its sample, this clonotype was seen many times. V and J are TRBV10-3 and TRBJ2-2; either TRBD1 or TRBD2 may supply D (5 bases each). CDR3 length: 14 residues. The germline gives CDR1 ENHRY, CDR2 SYGVKD. V gave up 10 bases and J gave up 6 bases, with 18 bases separating them. CDR3 protein: CATKTGGGPGELFF. The DNA for the CDR3 is TGTGCCACCAAAACGGGTGGGGGTCCCGGGGAGCTGTTTTTT.

The V call is TRBV9, the J call TRBJ1-1; D remains ambiguous. Trimming removed 4 bases from V and 4 bases from J, with 11 bases in between. This CDR3 spans 13 amino acids. Germline CDR1 SGDLS, CDR2 YYNGEE. The CDR3 protein is CASSQSIATEAFF. In DNA form, the CDR3 reads TGTGCCAGCAGCCAGAGTATAGCCACTGAAGCTTTCTTT.

This clonotype was found many times. The chain carries TRBV20-1 and TRBJ2-1; the match to TRBD1 covers 9 bases. V shed 8 bases, J shed 6 bases, and the junction held 11 bases outside the gene matches. The CDR3 loop spans 14 amino acids. In germline, CDR1 is DFQATT, CDR2 SNEGSKA (reference sequence). The CDR3 DNA reads TGCAGTACCCCGGACAGGGGTGGGGGCAATGAGCAGTTCTTC. Translated: CSTPDRGGGNEQFF.

In this sample, this clonotype turned up a few times. The V call is TRBV11-1, the J call TRBJ2-1, with D perhaps matching TRBD1 or TRBD2 (6 bases each). The CDR3 is made up of 16 amino acids. Germline V lookup: CDR1 SGHAT, CDR2 FQDESV (reference sequence). The V and J ends lost 1 base and 5 bases respectively, with 15 bases between them. In DNA, the CDR3 is TGTGCCAGCAGCTTAGGCCGGACGGGGGCCCACAATGAGCAGTTCTTC. Translated, it gives CASSLGRTGAHNEQFF.

This clonotype was picked up one time. The chain recombines TRBV29-1 with TRBJ1-5; D perhaps matches TRBD2 (6 bases). With the DNA end fitting TRBJ2-3 better, the J assignment may be wrong. The germline V gene encodes CDR1 SQVTM and CDR2 ANQGSEA. The CDR3 covers 16 residues. CDR3 nucleotides: TGCAGCGTTGAACTCGGGGGATTAGACGCAGGTCAGCCCCAGTATTTT. This sequence encodes CSVELGGLDAGQPQYF.

The rearrangement joins TRBV29-1 to TRBJ2-3; 9 bases align to TRBD2. There are 15 residues in the CDR3. Losses at the gene ends were 5 bases for V and 1 base for J; bases not matched to a gene: 7. Germline CDR1 and CDR2: SQVTM and ANQGSEA. CDR3 nucleotide sequence: TGCAGCGTTTTTTCGGCTAGCGGGGGCACAGATACGCAGTATTTT. It codes for CSVFSASGGTDTQYF.

This clonotype occurred many times. The gene calls are TRBV12-3 or TRBV12-4 and TRBJ2-5; TRBD2 matches at 7 bases. Trimming at V came to 3 bases and at J to 1 base, leaving 5 bases not matched to a gene. The CDR3 loop spans 15 amino acids. The CDR3 nucleotides are TGTGCCAGCAGTTTGGGAGGGAGCGGCCAAGAGACCCAGTACTTC. Protein: CASSLGGSGQETQYF.

Only a few counts were recorded for this clonotype. The CDR3 DNA is TGTGCCAGCAGTTATGGGAGGACTATGAATCACGAGCAGTACTTC. Protein sequence: CASSYGRTMNHEQYF. The rearrangement uses TRBV6-5 and TRBJ2-7; D possibly corresponds to TRBD2 (6 bases). V was trimmed by 3 bases and J by 5 bases, leaving 17 bases between them. This CDR3 comprises 15 residues. Germline lookup yields CDR1 MNHEY and CDR2 SVGAGI.

The chain has TRBV9 and TRBJ2-7, with a weak D call TRBD1 (5 bases). Germline CDR1 reads SGDLS; CDR2 reads YYNGEE. The V end was cut by 0 bases, the J end by 7 bases, with 11 bases between. This CDR3 region has 13 residues. Written as DNA, the CDR3 is TGTGCCAGCAGCGTAGGGCAGGGTAAAGAGCAGTACTTC. Amino acids: CASSVGQGKEQYF.

This clonotype was recorded at least ten times. This chain connects TRBV6-1 to TRBJ1-2; 9 positions match TRBD1. Germline CDR1 reads MNHNS; CDR2 reads SASEGT. The CDR3 has 14 residues. After removal of 6 bases from V and 1 base from J, the junction contained 3 bases not matched to a gene. The CDR3 region is CASSTGGRNYGYTF. CDR3 DNA sequence: TGTGCCAGCAGCACAGGGGGCCGTAACTATGGCTACACCTTC.

The chain joins TRBV7-9 to TRBJ2-7; 8 bases fit TRBD1. CDR1 and CDR2 from the germline V gene are SEHNR and FQNEAQ (reference sequence). The CDR3 is made up of 15 amino acids. V lost 5 bases, J lost 2 bases, and 8 bases stayed unmatched. The CDR3 spells CASSPGQGMTYEQYF. The CDR3 nucleotides are TGTGCCAGCAGCCCAGGACAGGGTATGACCTACGAGCAGTACTTC. Supplemented by reference TRBV7-9 and TRBJ2-7, the full variable domain reads DTGVSQNPRHKITKRGQNVTFRCDPISEHNRLYWYRQTLGQGPEFLTYFQNEAQLEKSRLLSDRFSAERPKGSFSTLEIQRTEQGDSAMYLCASSPGQGMTYEQYFGPGTRLTVT.

This chain joins TRBV10-3 and TRBJ1-2, with D possibly matching TRBD1 (6 bases). Between the trimmed V and J ends, which lost 10 bases and 7 bases, there was a span of 25 bases. The CDR3 sequence is 15 residues long. CDR1 is ENHRY, CDR2 SYGVKD, per germline. CDR3: CASSLSGPPRGGYTF. CDR3 DNA: TGTGCCAGCAGCCTCTCGGGACCGCCCAGGGGTGGCTACACCTTC.

This clonotype was counted ten times or more. The chain combines TRBV19 with TRBJ1-2; no clear D gene. CDR1 LNHDA and CDR2 SQIVND come from the germline V gene (reference sequence). Trimming removed 4 bases at V and 2 bases at J, with 5 bases between. The CDR3 is 12 amino acids. CDR3 DNA: TGTGCCAGTAGTACCCTGAACTATGGCTACACCTTC. Translating gives CASSTLNYGYTF. Combining the CDR3 with reference TRBV19 and TRBJ1-2 gives the whole variable domain DGGITQSPKYLFRKEGQNVTLSCEQNLNHDAMYWYRQDPGQGLRLIYYSQIVNDFQKGDIAEGYSVSREKKESFPLTVTSAQKNPTAFYLCASSTLNYGYTFGSGTRLTVV.

This clonotype was counted between two and nine times. V and J are TRBV25-1 and TRBJ2-7; 10 bases line up with TRBD1. The CDR3 runs 14 residues. Germline V gene lookup returns CDR1 MGHDK and CDR2 SYGVNS. J was trimmed by 2 bases and V by 10 bases; bases with no gene match: 8. This chain's CDR3 is CATSRQGAPYEQYF. In nucleotides, the CDR3 is TGTGCCACCAGCCGACAGGGGGCTCCCTACGAGCAGTACTTC.

The chain uses TRBV7-2 and TRBJ2-5; D unresolved. V was clipped by 4 bases and J by 4 bases, with 10 bases between them. Germline V gene lookup returns CDR1 SGHTA and CDR2 FQGNSA. The CDR3 covers 13 residues. The DNA for the CDR3 is TGTGCCAGCAGCTCACCCCCCCGAGAGACCCAGTACTTC. It yields the protein CASSSPPRETQYF.